This T cell receptor (beta chain) was observed in a study of T-cell memory formation after mild COVID-19. Overall study: The study found TCR clusters largely donor specific.

Per germline, CDR1 MNHEY and CDR2 SMNVEV (reference sequence). V shed 3 bases and J shed 7 bases, with 10 bases lying between them. The CDR3 consists of 14 residues. A single record per CDR3 protein comes from TCRdb applying MiXCR to the 5' RACE reads. The repertoire holds hundreds of thousands of distinct CDR3 sequences, with more than 15% as singletons. Findings of the study overall: SARS-CoV-2 specificity was not confirmed for second-wave clones peaking on day 37. Largely, contracting CD4+ clones fell within CM and EM, and contracting CD8+ clones within EMRA. Memory sampled before infection contained some responding clones, suggesting cross-reactive memory joined.

This clonotype was detected a few times. No antigen is known for it. The specimen was PBMCs or a T cell subset sorted from them (not recorded which). This receptor was taken from an adult woman who had mild COVID-19 (a few samples of this study predate the infection). Cell type and time point are not known. The chain uses TRBV27 and TRBJ1-6, with a possible D match to TRBD1 (6 bases). The CDR3 DNA follows: TGTGCCAGCAGTTTTGAAGGGGGGAATTCACCCCTCCACTTT. This translates into CASSFEGGNSPLHF.